This TCR beta chain was documented in a study of cytomegalovirus exposure and HLA in healthy donors. The PCR used 60 Vbeta and 13 Jbeta primers. The data were produced by immunoSEQ multiplex PCR, yet TCRdb's version contains in-frame clones alone and is incomplete. The data contain 60,000 to 70,000 clones, 55% to 75% of them singletons. Overall study findings and caveats: Using a false discovery rate of 0.05, a later analysis showed that 15,000 to 20,000 TCR beta sequences were associated with HLA alleles. Later analysis associated a missense DCLRE1C variant with TCR beta V- and J-gene trimming.

This clone was seen just once. As yet, its antigen is unknown. The CDR3 sequence is 15 residues long. Germline CDR1 reads SGHTA; CDR2 reads FQGNSA. Trimming took off 0 bases at V and 4 bases at J, with 10 bases between the two ends. Material for sequencing was PBMCs. V and J are TRBV7-2 and TRBJ1-3, with a weak D call TRBD1 (6 bases). The receptor was isolated from a woman between 25 and 40 years old in good health and CMV-seronegative. Here the CDR3 reads CASSLAWGQGNTIYF. The CDR3 nucleotides are TGTGCCAGCAGCTTAGCATGGGGGCAAGGAAACACCATATATTTT.